These 12 T cell receptor beta chains originate from one sample sequenced in a study of blood T cells in healthy people across ages. The second PCR ran about 6 to 12 cycles with a sample-barcoded 5' primer and J-beta primers. TCRdb passed the 5' RACE reads through MiXCR, listing each CDR3 protein once. Among roughly 2 million distinct CDR3 sequences, about 49% were seen once, and the ten largest hold about 2.1%. The sample consisted of blood. These receptors were taken from a middle-aged woman in good health.

This clonotype was counted many times. The chain combines TRBV29-1 with TRBJ2-7; D not certain. The V gene's germline CDR1 is SQVTM and CDR2 ANQGSEA. This CDR3 has 13 amino acids. V was cut by 1 base and J by 2 bases, with 9 bases left in between. CDR3 in amino acids: CSVEAADTYEQYF. CDR3 nucleotide sequence: TGCAGCGTTGAAGCGGCTGATACCTACGAGCAGTACTTC.

The chain combines TRBV6-5 with TRBJ1-1; no clear D. V was cut by 4 bases and J by 1 base, with 10 bases left in between. Per germline, CDR1 MNHEY and CDR2 SVGAGI. The CDR3 spans 14 residues. The CDR3 loop is CASSWGLTNTEAFF. The CDR3 DNA reads as TGTGCCAGCAGTTGGGGTTTAACGAACACTGAAGCTTTCTTT.

Points on this clonotype: Possible read error: a much larger clone is one base away. The V and J genes are TRBV20-1 and TRBJ2-7; 9 positions match TRBD2. Judging by the DNA end, TRBJ2-5 fits better; the J call may be wrong. The CDR3 covers 17 residues. Germline loops: CDR1 DFQATT, CDR2 SNEGSKA (reference sequence). Here the CDR3 reads CSARPPSGRAGGETQYF. The DNA of the CDR3 is TGCAGTGCTAGACCTCCCTCCGGGCGAGCGGGGGGAGAGACCCAGTACTTC.

The V gene is TRBV12-3 or TRBV12-4, the J gene TRBJ2-7; TRBD1 agrees at 9 bases. V trimming: 3 bases; J trimming: 7 bases; junction bases outside the gene matches: 7. The CDR3 is 14 amino acids. CDR3 amino acids: CASSFGTGSEEQYF. CDR3 coding DNA: TGTGCCAGCAGTTTTGGGACAGGGTCGGAAGAGCAGTACTTC.

The chain joins TRBV20-1 to TRBJ2-1, with TRBD1 matching 8 bases. The J call is in doubt because the DNA end fits TRBJ2-7 better. The CDR3 loop spans 14 amino acids. Germline CDR1 reads DFQATT; CDR2 reads SNEGSKA (reference sequence). The CDR3 bases are TGCAGTGCTCACGGACAGGGCTCCTACAATGAGCAGTACTTC. This encodes CSAHGQGSYNEQYF.

The table lists this clonotype with a count of one. The chain uses TRBV6-5 and TRBJ2-1; a weak D match, TRBD1 (5 bases). The CDR3 totals 14 residues. V was clipped by 8 bases and J by 4 bases, with 15 bases between them. CDR1 is MNHEY, CDR2 SVGAGI, per germline. The CDR3, as DNA: TGTGCCAGCTTTAGGGGCCCCACGTACAATGAGCAGTTCTTC. The encoded protein is CASFRGPTYNEQFF.

This rearrangement joins TRBV24-1 to TRBJ2-1, with TRBD1 identical over 9 bases. Trimming took 3 bases from V and 8 from J; bases not matched to a gene: 16. This CDR3 spans 18 amino acids. Germline V gives CDR1 KGHDR, CDR2 SFDVKD. CDR3 DNA: TGTGCCACCAGTGATCCTACGCCGGGACAGGGTGTCGAGGATGAGCAGTTCTTC. Encoded protein: CATSDPTPGQGVEDEQFF.

In the case of this clonotype: This may be a read error: a much more frequent sequence differs by one nucleotide. The CDR3 reads CASSFTDQPQHF. DNA of the CDR3: TGTGCCAGCAGCTTCACAGATCAGCCCCAGCATTTT. The V call is TRBV7-2, the J call TRBJ1-5, with D uncertain. V was clipped by 3 bases and J by 5 bases, with 5 bases between them. Germline CDR1 is SGHTA and CDR2 is FQGNSA. There are 12 residues in the CDR3. The complete variable domain, with remaining parts taken from reference TRBV7-2 and TRBJ1-5, reads GAGVSQSPSNKVTEKGKDVELRCDPISGHTALYWYRQSLGQGLEFLIYFQGNSAPDKSGLPSDRFSAERTGGSVSTLTIQRTQQEDSAVYLCASSFTDQPQHFGDGTRLSIL.

The V call is TRBV7-3, the J call TRBJ2-1, with TRBD2 identical over 8 bases. This CDR3 spans 18 amino acids. From germline, CDR1 is SGHTA and CDR2 FQGTGA. V shed 6 bases, J shed 1 base, and the junction held 14 bases outside the gene matches. The CDR3 region has the DNA TGTGCCAGCAGTCGTCGAGCGGGGGCCTCGATTTCCTACAATGAGCAGTTCTTC. Its translation: CASSRRAGASISYNEQFF.

The chain uses TRBV9 and TRBJ2-3, with D perhaps assigned TRBD1 or TRBD2 (5 bases each). The V end was cut by 5 bases, the J end by 2 bases, with 12 bases between. The germline V gene has CDR1 SGDLS and CDR2 YYNGEE. The CDR3 covers 14 residues. In nucleotides, the CDR3 is TGTGCCAGCAGGGCCGGGACGGCCACAGATACGCAGTATTTT. Residues: CASRAGTATDTQYF.

With respect to this clonotype: An end of the junction differs from the germline gene, which may be a read error. The chain is built from TRBV5-1 and TRBJ1-3; TRBD1 aligns across 7 bases. The CDR3 is made up of 17 amino acids. Germline loops: CDR1 SGHRS, CDR2 YFSETQ. CDR3 loop: CASSPGGTAISGNTIYF. CDR3 coding DNA: TGTGCCAGCAGCCCAGGAGGGACAGCGATCTCTGGAAACACCATATATTTT.

The V gene is TRBV20-1, the J gene TRBJ1-4; TRBD1 agrees at 9 bases. V gave up 5 bases and J gave up 7 bases; unmatched junction bases: 8. The germline V gene encodes CDR1 DFQATT and CDR2 SNEGSKA (reference sequence). The CDR3 loop spans 14 amino acids. The CDR3 protein is CSAAQGQGREKLFF. CDR3 DNA sequence: TGCAGTGCTGCGCAGGGACAGGGACGTGAAAAACTGTTTTTT.